Listed below are T cell receptor beta chains from one sample, sequenced in a study of cytomegalovirus exposure and HLA in healthy donors. TCRdb's table, derived via immunoSEQ multiplex PCR, lists solely in-frame clones and lacks some. This table holds 100,000 to 150,000 clones. The sample comprised PBMCs. The receptors come from a man in his forties or fifties in good health and CMV-seronegative. Both conserved end residues are trimmed from each CDR3. Fields, in order: CDR3 protein, J gene, V gene, D gene. D genes are given only for firm matches.

ASSVYVEAF,TRBJ1-1,TRBV28,NA
ASSSQLYEQY,TRBJ2-7,TRBV28,NA
ASSQGSGGYTEAF,TRBJ1-1,TRBV4-1,TRBD1
ATKGDGHRTQY,TRBJ2-5,TRBV19,NA
ATSNPSGRQYEQY,TRBJ2-7,TRBV6-5,TRBD2
ASSTDLDSS,TRBJ2-7,TRBV7-8,NA
ASSPRTQSTDTQY,TRBJ2-3,TRBV18,NA
ASSPFNPIDTGELF,TRBJ2-2,TRBV18,NA
ASSPIRDRGYEQY,TRBJ2-7,TRBV6-1,TRBD1
ASSRGLYQETQY,TRBJ2-5,TRBV9,NA